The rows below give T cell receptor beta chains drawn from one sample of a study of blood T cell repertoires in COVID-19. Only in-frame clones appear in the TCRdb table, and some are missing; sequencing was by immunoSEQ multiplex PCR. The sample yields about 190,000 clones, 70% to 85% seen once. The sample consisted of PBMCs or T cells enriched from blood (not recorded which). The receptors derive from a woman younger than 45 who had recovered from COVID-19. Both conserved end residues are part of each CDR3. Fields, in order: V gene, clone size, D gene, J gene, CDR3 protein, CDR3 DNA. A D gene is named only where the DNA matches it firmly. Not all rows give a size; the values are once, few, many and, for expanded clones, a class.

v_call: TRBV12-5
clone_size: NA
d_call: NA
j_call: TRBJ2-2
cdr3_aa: CASGFQRGGTGELFF
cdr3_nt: TGTGCTAGTGGTTTCCAGCGTGGGGGGACCGGGGAGCTGTTTTTT

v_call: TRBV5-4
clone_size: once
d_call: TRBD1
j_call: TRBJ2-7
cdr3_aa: CASSNTGTAGYEQYF
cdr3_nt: TGTGCCAGCAGCAATACCGGGACAGCCGGGTACGAGCAGTACTTC

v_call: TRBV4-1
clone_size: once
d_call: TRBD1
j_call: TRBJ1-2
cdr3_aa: CASSLGTGEVGYTF
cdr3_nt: TGCGCCAGCAGCCTCGGGACAGGCGAGGTGGGCTACACCTTC

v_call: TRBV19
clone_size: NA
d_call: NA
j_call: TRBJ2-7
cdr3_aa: CASSISDSTYEQYF
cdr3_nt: TGTGCCAGTAGTATATCGGACAGTACCTACGAGCAGTACTTC

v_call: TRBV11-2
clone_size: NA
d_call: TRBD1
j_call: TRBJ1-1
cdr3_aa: CASSSLMTGARKAFF
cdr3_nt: TGTGCCAGCAGCTCCCTCATGACAGGGGCCCGGAAAGCTTTCTTT

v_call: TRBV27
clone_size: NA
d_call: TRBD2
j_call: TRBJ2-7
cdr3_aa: CAAFRGVDEQYF
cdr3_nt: TGTGCCGCCTTCCGGGGGGTCGACGAGCAGTACTTC

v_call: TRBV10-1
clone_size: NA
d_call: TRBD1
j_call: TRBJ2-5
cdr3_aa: CASSSDRGVRETQYF
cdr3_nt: TGCGCCAGCAGTTCCGACAGGGGCGTTCGAGAGACCCAGTACTTC

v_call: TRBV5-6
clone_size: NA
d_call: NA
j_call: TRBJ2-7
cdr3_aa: CASSLRRRPTYEQYF
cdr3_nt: TGTGCCAGCAGCCTCCGTAGGCGGCCCACCTACGAGCAGTACTTC

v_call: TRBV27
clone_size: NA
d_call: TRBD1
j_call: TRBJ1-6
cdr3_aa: CASRTWETGDSPLHF
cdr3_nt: TGTGCCAGCAGAACTTGGGAGACAGGGGATTCACCCCTCCACTTT

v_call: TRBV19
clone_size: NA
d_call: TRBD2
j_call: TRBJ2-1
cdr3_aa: CASKETPGLAGGRSSYNEQFF
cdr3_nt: TGTGCCAGTAAAGAAACCCCGGGACTAGCGGGGGGGAGAAGCTCCTACAATGAGCAGTTCTTC

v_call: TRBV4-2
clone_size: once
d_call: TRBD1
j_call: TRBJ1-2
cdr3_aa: CASSQESRQGIYGYTF
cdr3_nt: TGTGCCAGCAGCCAAGAATCAAGACAGGGGATCTATGGCTACACCTTC

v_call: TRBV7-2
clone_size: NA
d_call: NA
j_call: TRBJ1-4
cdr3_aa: CASSPGLGSGEKLFF
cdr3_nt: TGTGCCAGCAGCCCGGGGTTAGGGTCGGGAGAAAAACTGTTTTTT

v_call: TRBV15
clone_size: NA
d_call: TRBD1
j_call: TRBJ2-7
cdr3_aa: CATSRVSGQHPYEQYF
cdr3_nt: TGTGCCACCAGCAGAGTATCGGGACAGCACCCCTACGAGCAGTACTTC

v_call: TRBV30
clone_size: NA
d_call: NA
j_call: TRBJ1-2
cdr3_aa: CAWSAWEGGYGYTF
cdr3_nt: TGTGCCTGGAGTGCTTGGGAGGGCGGCTATGGCTACACCTTC

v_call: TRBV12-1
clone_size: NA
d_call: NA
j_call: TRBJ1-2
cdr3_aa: CASSFVLIRGYTF
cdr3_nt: TGTGCCAGCAGCTTTGTCTTGATCCGGGGCTACACCTTC

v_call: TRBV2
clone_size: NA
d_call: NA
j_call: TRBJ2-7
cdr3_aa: CASSELWRLTYEQYF
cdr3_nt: TGTGCCAGCAGTGAATTGTGGAGGCTGACCTACGAGCAGTACTTC

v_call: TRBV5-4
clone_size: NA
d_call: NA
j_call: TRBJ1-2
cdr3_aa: CASSLGPRESYGYTF
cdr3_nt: TGTGCCAGCAGCTTGGGTCCCAGGGAATCCTATGGCTACACCTTC

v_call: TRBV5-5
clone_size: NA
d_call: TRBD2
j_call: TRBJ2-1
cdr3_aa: CASSLLAGGAANEQFF
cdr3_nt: TGTGCCAGCAGCTTGCTAGCGGGGGGTGCCGCCAATGAGCAGTTCTTC

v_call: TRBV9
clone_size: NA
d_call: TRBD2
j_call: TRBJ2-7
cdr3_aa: CASSVATGSGSYEQYF
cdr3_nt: TGTGCCAGCAGCGTAGCTACCGGTAGCGGGAGCTACGAGCAGTACTTC

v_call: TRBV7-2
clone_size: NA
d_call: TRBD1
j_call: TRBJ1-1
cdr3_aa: CATRDSPNTEAFF
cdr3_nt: TGTGCCACCCGGGACAGTCCGAACACTGAAGCTTTCTTT

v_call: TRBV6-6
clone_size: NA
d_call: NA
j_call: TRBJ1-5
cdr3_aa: CASSKDSPNQPQHF
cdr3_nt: TGTGCCAGCAGCAAGGACAGTCCTAATCAGCCCCAGCATTTT

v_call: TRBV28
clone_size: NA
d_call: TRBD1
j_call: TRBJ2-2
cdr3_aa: CASRPTGVPGELFF
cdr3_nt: TGTGCCAGCAGGCCAACAGGGGTCCCCGGGGAGCTGTTTTTT

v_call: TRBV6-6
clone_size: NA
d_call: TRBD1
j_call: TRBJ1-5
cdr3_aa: CASRSGTGGQPQHF
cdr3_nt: TGTGCCAGCAGAAGCGGGACAGGGGGCCAGCCCCAGCATTTT

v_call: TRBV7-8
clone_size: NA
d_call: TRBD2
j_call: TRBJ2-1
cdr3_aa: CASSLRRTSGGVDNEQFF
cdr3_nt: TGTGCCAGCAGCCTGCGTCGGACTAGCGGGGGGGTGGACAATGAGCAGTTCTTC

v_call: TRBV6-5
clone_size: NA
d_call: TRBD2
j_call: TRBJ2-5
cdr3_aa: CATAGRETQYF
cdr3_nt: TGTGCCACAGCGGGGAGGGAGACCCAGTACTTC

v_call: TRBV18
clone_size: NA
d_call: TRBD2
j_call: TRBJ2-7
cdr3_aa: CASSPPRGSGAYEQYF
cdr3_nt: TGTGCCAGCTCACCACCGCGGGGTAGCGGGGCCTACGAGCAGTACTTC